This T cell receptor beta chain derives from a study of blood T cell repertoires in COVID-19. Across the whole study: Researchers got acute and convalescent COVID-19 samples from the United States, Italy and Spain. PBMCs, B-cell-depleted T cells, or T cells provided the cDNA or gDNA that made up the material.

Data came from immunoSEQ multiplex PCR; TCRdb stores just in-frame clones and leaves some out. The sample carries roughly 180,000 clones, 79% recorded once. The TCR sequence derives from a woman aged 60-75 years with COVID-19, enrolled during active disease. Sample: peripheral blood.

As DNA, the CDR3 is TGTGCCAGCAGCTTACGCGGCTCCTACAATGAGCAGTTCTTC. Translating gives CASSLRGSYNEQFF. V usage is TRBV11-3 and J usage is TRBJ2-1; D not resolved. Germline CDR1 and CDR2: SGHNT and YENEEA. This CDR3 is built from 14 residues. The V and J ends lost 2 bases and 0 bases respectively, with 5 bases between them.